The rows below give T cell receptor beta chains drawn from one sample of a study of blood T cell repertoires in COVID-19. TCRdb's copy holds only in-frame clones and misses some; the assay was immunoSEQ multiplex PCR. The table has roughly 92,000 clones, around 86% seen once. Sequences were obtained from peripheral blood. The receptors stem from a woman aged 80 or over with acute or convalescent COVID-19. The CDR3 runs from the conserved cysteine through the conserved F or W. A D gene is named only where the DNA matches it firmly. Clone size is shown for a subset of rows, as once, few, many or a class of expanded clone.

v_call	d_call	clone_size	j_call	cdr3_nt	cdr3_aa
TRBV9	TRBD1	-	TRBJ2-1	TGTGCCAGCAGCGTAGTACAGGGGGGTACGGGTGAGCAGTTCTTC	CASSVVQGGTGEQFF
TRBV19	TRBD2	few	TRBJ2-1	TGTGCCAGTAGTAAATCGATACTAGCGGGAGCTCGCGAGCAGTTCTTC	CASSKSILAGAREQFF
TRBV4-2	TRBD2	-	TRBJ2-3	TGTGCCAGCGGTACTAGCGTAAGCACAGATACGCAGTATTTT	CASGTSVSTDTQYF
TRBV6-2/TRBV6-3	TRBD1	-	TRBJ1-6	TGTGCCAGCAGTTACGAAGGGGGCGTTTCACCCCTCCACTTT	CASSYEGGVSPLHF
TRBV6-2/TRBV6-3	TRBD2	-	TRBJ2-1	TGTGCCAGCAGTTACTCCGGCGGGGGGACATACAATGAGCAGTTCTTC	CASSYSGGGTYNEQFF
TRBV5-1	-	-	TRBJ2-1	TGCGCCAGCAGATTGGAGGGGGATTCCTACAATGAGCAGTTCTTC	CASRLEGDSYNEQFF
TRBV2	TRBD1	-	TRBJ1-2	TGTGCCAGCAGAACAGGGGGCAGCTATGGCTACACCTTC	CASRTGGSYGYTF
TRBV9	-	-	TRBJ1-1	TGTGCCAGCAGCCCGACTCGGGGGTTGAACACTGAAGCTTTCTTT	CASSPTRGLNTEAFF
TRBV30	TRBD1	-	TRBJ1-2	TGTGCCTGGAGTAATCCAGGGGGCATCTTTGGCTACACCTTC	CAWSNPGGIFGYTF
TRBV5-1	-	-	TRBJ2-1	TGCGCCAGCAGCCATCGAGGCCCACCACCTGACAATGAGCAGTTCTTC	CASSHRGPPPDNEQFF
TRBV6-5	-	-	TRBJ1-3	TGTGCCAGCAGCCTGCCGGTAATCGGAAACACCATATATTTT	CASSLPVIGNTIYF
TRBV10-3	-	-	TRBJ1-2	TGTGCCATCAGGGGCAGGAACTATGGCTACACCTTC	CAIRGRNYGYTF
TRBV27	TRBD2	-	TRBJ2-1	TGTGCCACGAACCGTTCGGGGGGACGAGAGCAGTTCTTC	CATNRSGGREQFF
TRBV3-1/TRBV3-2	-	-	TRBJ1-3	TGTGCCAGCAGCCCAGGACAGCTCTCTGGAAACACCATATATTTT	CASSPGQLSGNTIYF
TRBV11-1	TRBD1	-	TRBJ2-7	TGTGCCAGCAGTCCTCTGGACAGGATCTACGAGCAGTACTTC	CASSPLDRIYEQYF
TRBV10-3	-	-	TRBJ2-6	TGTGCCATCAGCAACCACCGACAGGGTAGCGGCTCTGGGGCCAACGTCCTGACTTTC	CAISNHRQGSGSGANVLTF
TRBV3-1/TRBV3-2	TRBD2	-	TRBJ2-3	TGTGCCAGCAGCCCTAGCGGGTGGACGGATACGCAGTATTTT	CASSPSGWTDTQYF
TRBV11-3	TRBD1	-	TRBJ2-5	TGTGCCAGCAGCACCCGGATGACAGGGGGACAGGAGACCCAGTACTTC	CASSTRMTGGQETQYF
TRBV5-1	TRBD1	-	TRBJ2-7	TGCGCCAGCAGCTTGGACAGGGGGGCCTACGAGCAGTACTTC	CASSLDRGAYEQYF
TRBV6-5	-	-	TRBJ2-7	TGTGCCAGCAGTTCCTCGGGGGGACAGCCATCCTACGAGCAGTACTTC	CASSSSGGQPSYEQYF
TRBV3-1/TRBV3-2	TRBD1	once	TRBJ2-7	TGTGCCAGCAGCCAAGGACAGGGGGGATACGAGCAGTACTTC	CASSQGQGGYEQYF
TRBV3-1/TRBV3-2	-	few	TRBJ2-1	TGTGCCAGCAGCCTGACTAGTGTGAGGGATGAGCAGTTCTTC	CASSLTSVRDEQFF
TRBV6-5	-	-	TRBJ1-1	TGTGCCAGCAGTTACTTTTCTCAAGCTGAGGACACTGAAGCTTTCTTT	CASSYFSQAEDTEAFF
TRBV16	-	-	TRBJ2-7	TGTGCCAGCAGACCGACAGGCTACGAGCAGTACTTC	CASRPTGYEQYF
TRBV14	-	-	TRBJ1-1	TGTGCCAGCAGCCCCAGGATCACACGGACTGAAGCTTTCTTT	CASSPRITRTEAFF
TRBV10-3	TRBD2	-	TRBJ2-3	TGTGCCATCAGTGACCCAGCGGGGTACACAGATACGCAGTATTTT	CAISDPAGYTDTQYF
TRBV4-1	TRBD2	-	TRBJ2-7	TGCGCCAGCAGCCAAGGGGTAGCGGGAGCGGGCGAGCAGTACTTC	CASSQGVAGAGEQYF
TRBV5-1	-	-	TRBJ2-5	TGCGCCAGCAACTCTGGGGCATTCCAAGAGACCCAGTACTTC	CASNSGAFQETQYF
TRBV4-2	TRBD1	-	TRBJ1-1	TGTGCCAGCAGCCGGGAGGACAGGGGGGGTACTGAAGCTTTCTTT	CASSREDRGGTEAFF
TRBV6-1	-	-	TRBJ2-7	TGTGCCAGCAGTGACCGGGACTCTAAGCCTGTCGAGCAGTACTTC	CASSDRDSKPVEQYF
TRBV6-6	-	-	TRBJ2-1	TGTGCCAGCAGTTACTCGGAGTCTGAGCAGTTCTTC	CASSYSESEQFF
TRBV5-1	-	-	TRBJ2-5	TGCGCCAGCAGCTTGGGAGGGCTCAGCGGAGGATGGGGAAAAGAGACCCAGTACTTC	CASSLGGLSGGWGKETQYF
TRBV11-3	TRBD2	-	TRBJ2-1	TGTGCCAGCAGCTTCAGACTAGCGGGAGGGGGCAATGAGCAGTTCTTC	CASSFRLAGGGNEQFF
TRBV5-1	-	few	TRBJ2-7	TGCGCCAGCAGCGAACGGGACGGGAGCTCCTACGAGCAGTACTTC	CASSERDGSSYEQYF
TRBV4-1	-	-	TRBJ2-5	TGCGCCAGCAGCCAAGACGGCTTCGGGAAGGAGACCCAGTACTTC	CASSQDGFGKETQYF
TRBV4-2	TRBD2	-	TRBJ2-7	TGTGCCAGCAGCCAAGACGGGACTAGCGGTGTCTACGAGCAGTACTTC	CASSQDGTSGVYEQYF
TRBV7-9	-	-	TRBJ1-1	TGTGCCAGCACCCTAGAGGGTTCACAAGCTTTCTTT	CASTLEGSQAFF
TRBV19	TRBD1	once	TRBJ1-1	TGTGCCAGTAGTTTGGACAGGGGGGGTACTGAAGCTTTCTTT	CASSLDRGGTEAFF